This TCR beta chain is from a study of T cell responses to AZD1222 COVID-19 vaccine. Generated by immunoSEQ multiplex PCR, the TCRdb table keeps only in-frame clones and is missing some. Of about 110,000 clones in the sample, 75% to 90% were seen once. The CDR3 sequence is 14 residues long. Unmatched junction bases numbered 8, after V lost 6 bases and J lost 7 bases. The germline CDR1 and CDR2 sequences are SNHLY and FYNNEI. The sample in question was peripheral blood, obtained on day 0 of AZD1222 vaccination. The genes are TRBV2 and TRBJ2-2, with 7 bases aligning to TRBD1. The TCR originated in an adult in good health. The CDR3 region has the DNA TGTGCCAGCAGGACAGGGCATCGGATCGGGGAGCTGTTTTTT. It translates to CASRTGHRIGELFF. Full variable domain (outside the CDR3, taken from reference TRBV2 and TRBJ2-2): EPEVTQTPSHQVTQMGQEVILRCVPISNHLYFYWYRQILGQKVEFLVSFYNNEISEKSEIFDDQFSVERPDGSNFTLKIRSTKLEDSAMYFCASRTGHRIGELFFGEGSRLTVL.